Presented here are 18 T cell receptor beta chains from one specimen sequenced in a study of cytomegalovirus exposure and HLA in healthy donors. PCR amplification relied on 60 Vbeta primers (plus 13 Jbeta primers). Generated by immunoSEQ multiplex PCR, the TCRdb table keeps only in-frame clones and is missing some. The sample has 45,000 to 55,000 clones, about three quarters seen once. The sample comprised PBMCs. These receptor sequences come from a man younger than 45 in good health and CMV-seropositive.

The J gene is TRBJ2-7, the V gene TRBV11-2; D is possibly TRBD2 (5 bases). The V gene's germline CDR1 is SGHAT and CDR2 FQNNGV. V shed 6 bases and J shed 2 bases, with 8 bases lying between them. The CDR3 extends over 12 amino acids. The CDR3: CASRTTAYEQYF. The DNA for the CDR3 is TGTGCCAGCAGGACTACAGCCTACGAGCAGTACTTC.

The DNA of the CDR3 is TGTGCCAGCAGCTTAGAACGGGGGGGCCGGAATGAGCAGTTCTTC. Protein sequence: CASSLERGGRNEQFF. The gene calls are TRBV7-6 and TRBJ2-1; 8 bases agree with TRBD2. This CDR3 is 15 amino acids long. Trimming cost V 1 base and J 7 bases; bases outside gene matches: 6. In germline, CDR1 is SGHVS, CDR2 FNYEAQ.

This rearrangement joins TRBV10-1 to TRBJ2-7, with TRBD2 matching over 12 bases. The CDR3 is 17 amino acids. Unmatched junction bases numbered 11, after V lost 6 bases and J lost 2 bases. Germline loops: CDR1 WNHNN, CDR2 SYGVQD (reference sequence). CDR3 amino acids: CASSPGLAGSQTYEQYF. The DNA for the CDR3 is TGCGCCAGCAGCCCCGGACTAGCGGGAAGCCAGACCTACGAGCAGTACTTC.

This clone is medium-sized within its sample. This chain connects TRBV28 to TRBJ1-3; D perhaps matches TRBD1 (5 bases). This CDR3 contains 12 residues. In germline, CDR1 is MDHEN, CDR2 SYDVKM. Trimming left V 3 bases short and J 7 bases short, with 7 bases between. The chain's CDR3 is CASSFGGNTIYF. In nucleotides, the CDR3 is TGTGCCAGCAGTTTCGGGGGGAACACCATATATTTT.

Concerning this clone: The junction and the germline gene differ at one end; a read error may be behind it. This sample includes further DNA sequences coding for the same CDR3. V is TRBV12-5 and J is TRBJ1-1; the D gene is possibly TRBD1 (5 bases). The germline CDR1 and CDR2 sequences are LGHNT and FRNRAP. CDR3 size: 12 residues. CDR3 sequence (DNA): TGTGCTAGCGGTTTTGCAGGGACTGAAGCTTTCTTT. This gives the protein CASGFAGTEAFF. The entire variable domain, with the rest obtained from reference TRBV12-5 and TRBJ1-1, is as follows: DARVTQTPRHKVTEMGQEVTMRCQPILGHNTVFWYRQTMMQGLELLAYFRNRAPLDDSGMPKDRFSAEMPDATLATLKIQPSEPRDSAVYFCASGFAGTEAFFGQGTRLTVV.

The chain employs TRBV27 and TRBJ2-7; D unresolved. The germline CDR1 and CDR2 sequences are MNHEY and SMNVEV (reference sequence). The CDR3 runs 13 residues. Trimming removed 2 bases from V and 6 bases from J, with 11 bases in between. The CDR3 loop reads CASSLGPTTEQYF. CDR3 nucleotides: TGTGCCAGCAGTTTAGGCCCTACTACCGAGCAGTACTTC.

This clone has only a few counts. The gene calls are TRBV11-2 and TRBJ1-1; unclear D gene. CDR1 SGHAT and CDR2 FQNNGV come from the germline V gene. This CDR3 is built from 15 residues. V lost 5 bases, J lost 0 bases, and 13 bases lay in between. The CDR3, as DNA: TGTGCCAGCAGCCTCGCCGAGTATATGAACACTGAAGCTTTCTTT. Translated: CASSLAEYMNTEAFF. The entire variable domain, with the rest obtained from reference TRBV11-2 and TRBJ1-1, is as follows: EAGVAQSPRYKIIEKRQSVAFWCNPISGHATLYWYQQILGQGPKLLIQFQNNGVVDDSQLPKDRFSAERLKGVDSTLKIQPAKLEDSAVYLCASSLAEYMNTEAFFGQGTRLTVV.

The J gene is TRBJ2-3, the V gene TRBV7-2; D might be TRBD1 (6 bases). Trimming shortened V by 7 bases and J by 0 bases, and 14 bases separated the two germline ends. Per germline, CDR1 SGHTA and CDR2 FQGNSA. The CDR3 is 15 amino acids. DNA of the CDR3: TGTGCCAGCACAAGGGGGTACTTGAGCACAGATACGCAGTATTTT. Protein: CASTRGYLSTDTQYF.

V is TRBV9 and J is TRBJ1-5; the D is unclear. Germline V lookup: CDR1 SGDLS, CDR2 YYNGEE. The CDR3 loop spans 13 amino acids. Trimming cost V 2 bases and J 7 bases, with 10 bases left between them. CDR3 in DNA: TGTGCCAGCAGCGTTGGGCCGGAACAGCCCCAGCATTTT. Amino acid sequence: CASSVGPEQPQHF.

The CDR3 loop is CASSNTGVDGYTF. In nucleotides, the CDR3 is TGTGCCAGCAGTAACACAGGGGTGGATGGCTACACCTTC. V and J are TRBV6-6 and TRBJ1-2; 7 nucleotides line up with TRBD1. J gave up 6 bases and V 5 bases, and 6 bases lay outside the gene matches. This CDR3 has 13 amino acids. CDR1 and CDR2 from the germline V gene are MNHNY and SVGAGI (reference sequence).

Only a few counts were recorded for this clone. CDR3 amino acids: CASTHRGKNQPQHF. CDR3 in DNA: TGTGCCAGCACCCACAGGGGGAAGAATCAGCCCCAGCATTTT. This rearrangement joins TRBV6-1 to TRBJ1-5; 8 bases are a match to TRBD1. The J segment lost 4 bases and the V segment lost 7 bases, leaving 6 bases of the junction unmatched. The CDR3 has 14 residues. CDR1 and CDR2 from the germline V gene are MNHNS and SASEGT.

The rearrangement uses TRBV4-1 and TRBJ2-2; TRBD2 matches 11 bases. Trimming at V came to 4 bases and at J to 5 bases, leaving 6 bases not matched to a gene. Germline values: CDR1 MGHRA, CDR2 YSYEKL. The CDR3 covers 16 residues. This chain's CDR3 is CASSLDIAGGTGELFF. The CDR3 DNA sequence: TGCGCCAGCAGCCTAGATATAGCGGGGGGGACCGGGGAGCTGTTTTTT.

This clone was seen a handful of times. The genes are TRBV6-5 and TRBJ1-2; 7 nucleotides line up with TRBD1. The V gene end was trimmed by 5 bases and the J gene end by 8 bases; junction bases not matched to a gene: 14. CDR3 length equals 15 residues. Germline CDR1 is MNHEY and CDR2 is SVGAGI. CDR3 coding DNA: TGTGCCAGCAGTCAGCCTCAGAACAGGGGTTACGGCTACACCTTC. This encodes CASSQPQNRGYGYTF.

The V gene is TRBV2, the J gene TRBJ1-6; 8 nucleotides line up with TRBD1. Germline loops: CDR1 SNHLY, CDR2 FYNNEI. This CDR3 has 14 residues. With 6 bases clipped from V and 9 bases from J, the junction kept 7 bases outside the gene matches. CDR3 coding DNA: TGTGCCAGCAGCCTTGACAGGGGTGTTTCACCCCTCCACTTT. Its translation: CASSLDRGVSPLHF. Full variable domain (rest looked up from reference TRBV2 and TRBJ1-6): EPEVTQTPSHQVTQMGQEVILRCVPISNHLYFYWYRQILGQKVEFLVSFYNNEISEKSEIFDDQFSVERPDGSNFTLKIRSTKLEDSAMYFCASSLDRGVSPLHFGNGTRLTVT.

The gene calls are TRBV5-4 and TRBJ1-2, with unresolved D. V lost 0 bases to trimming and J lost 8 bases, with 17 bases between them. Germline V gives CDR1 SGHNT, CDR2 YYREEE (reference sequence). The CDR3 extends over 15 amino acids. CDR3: CASSLAASVPGGYTF. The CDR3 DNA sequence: TGTGCCAGCAGCTTGGCCGCTTCTGTCCCAGGAGGCTACACCTTC.

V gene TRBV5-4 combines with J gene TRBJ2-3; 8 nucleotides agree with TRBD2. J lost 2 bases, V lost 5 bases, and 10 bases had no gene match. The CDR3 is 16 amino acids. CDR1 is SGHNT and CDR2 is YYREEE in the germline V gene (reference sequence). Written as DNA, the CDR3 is TGTGCCAGCAGAACCCTGCAGCGGGGGACCACAGATACGCAGTATTTT. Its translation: CASRTLQRGTTDTQYF.

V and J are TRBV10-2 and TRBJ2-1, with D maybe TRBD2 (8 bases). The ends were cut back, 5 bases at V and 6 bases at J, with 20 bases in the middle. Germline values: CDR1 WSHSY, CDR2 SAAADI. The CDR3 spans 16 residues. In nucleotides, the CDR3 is TGCGCCAGCAGTCGGGAGGGGGCGGGGATCTTCAATGAGCAGTTCTTC. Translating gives CASSREGAGIFNEQFF.

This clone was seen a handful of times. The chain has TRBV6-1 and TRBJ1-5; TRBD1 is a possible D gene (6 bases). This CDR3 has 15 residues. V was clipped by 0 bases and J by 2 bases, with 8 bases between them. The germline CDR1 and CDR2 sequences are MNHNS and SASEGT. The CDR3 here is CASSEAPGGNQPQHF. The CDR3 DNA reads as TGTGCCAGCAGTGAAGCGCCAGGGGGCAATCAGCCCCAGCATTTT.